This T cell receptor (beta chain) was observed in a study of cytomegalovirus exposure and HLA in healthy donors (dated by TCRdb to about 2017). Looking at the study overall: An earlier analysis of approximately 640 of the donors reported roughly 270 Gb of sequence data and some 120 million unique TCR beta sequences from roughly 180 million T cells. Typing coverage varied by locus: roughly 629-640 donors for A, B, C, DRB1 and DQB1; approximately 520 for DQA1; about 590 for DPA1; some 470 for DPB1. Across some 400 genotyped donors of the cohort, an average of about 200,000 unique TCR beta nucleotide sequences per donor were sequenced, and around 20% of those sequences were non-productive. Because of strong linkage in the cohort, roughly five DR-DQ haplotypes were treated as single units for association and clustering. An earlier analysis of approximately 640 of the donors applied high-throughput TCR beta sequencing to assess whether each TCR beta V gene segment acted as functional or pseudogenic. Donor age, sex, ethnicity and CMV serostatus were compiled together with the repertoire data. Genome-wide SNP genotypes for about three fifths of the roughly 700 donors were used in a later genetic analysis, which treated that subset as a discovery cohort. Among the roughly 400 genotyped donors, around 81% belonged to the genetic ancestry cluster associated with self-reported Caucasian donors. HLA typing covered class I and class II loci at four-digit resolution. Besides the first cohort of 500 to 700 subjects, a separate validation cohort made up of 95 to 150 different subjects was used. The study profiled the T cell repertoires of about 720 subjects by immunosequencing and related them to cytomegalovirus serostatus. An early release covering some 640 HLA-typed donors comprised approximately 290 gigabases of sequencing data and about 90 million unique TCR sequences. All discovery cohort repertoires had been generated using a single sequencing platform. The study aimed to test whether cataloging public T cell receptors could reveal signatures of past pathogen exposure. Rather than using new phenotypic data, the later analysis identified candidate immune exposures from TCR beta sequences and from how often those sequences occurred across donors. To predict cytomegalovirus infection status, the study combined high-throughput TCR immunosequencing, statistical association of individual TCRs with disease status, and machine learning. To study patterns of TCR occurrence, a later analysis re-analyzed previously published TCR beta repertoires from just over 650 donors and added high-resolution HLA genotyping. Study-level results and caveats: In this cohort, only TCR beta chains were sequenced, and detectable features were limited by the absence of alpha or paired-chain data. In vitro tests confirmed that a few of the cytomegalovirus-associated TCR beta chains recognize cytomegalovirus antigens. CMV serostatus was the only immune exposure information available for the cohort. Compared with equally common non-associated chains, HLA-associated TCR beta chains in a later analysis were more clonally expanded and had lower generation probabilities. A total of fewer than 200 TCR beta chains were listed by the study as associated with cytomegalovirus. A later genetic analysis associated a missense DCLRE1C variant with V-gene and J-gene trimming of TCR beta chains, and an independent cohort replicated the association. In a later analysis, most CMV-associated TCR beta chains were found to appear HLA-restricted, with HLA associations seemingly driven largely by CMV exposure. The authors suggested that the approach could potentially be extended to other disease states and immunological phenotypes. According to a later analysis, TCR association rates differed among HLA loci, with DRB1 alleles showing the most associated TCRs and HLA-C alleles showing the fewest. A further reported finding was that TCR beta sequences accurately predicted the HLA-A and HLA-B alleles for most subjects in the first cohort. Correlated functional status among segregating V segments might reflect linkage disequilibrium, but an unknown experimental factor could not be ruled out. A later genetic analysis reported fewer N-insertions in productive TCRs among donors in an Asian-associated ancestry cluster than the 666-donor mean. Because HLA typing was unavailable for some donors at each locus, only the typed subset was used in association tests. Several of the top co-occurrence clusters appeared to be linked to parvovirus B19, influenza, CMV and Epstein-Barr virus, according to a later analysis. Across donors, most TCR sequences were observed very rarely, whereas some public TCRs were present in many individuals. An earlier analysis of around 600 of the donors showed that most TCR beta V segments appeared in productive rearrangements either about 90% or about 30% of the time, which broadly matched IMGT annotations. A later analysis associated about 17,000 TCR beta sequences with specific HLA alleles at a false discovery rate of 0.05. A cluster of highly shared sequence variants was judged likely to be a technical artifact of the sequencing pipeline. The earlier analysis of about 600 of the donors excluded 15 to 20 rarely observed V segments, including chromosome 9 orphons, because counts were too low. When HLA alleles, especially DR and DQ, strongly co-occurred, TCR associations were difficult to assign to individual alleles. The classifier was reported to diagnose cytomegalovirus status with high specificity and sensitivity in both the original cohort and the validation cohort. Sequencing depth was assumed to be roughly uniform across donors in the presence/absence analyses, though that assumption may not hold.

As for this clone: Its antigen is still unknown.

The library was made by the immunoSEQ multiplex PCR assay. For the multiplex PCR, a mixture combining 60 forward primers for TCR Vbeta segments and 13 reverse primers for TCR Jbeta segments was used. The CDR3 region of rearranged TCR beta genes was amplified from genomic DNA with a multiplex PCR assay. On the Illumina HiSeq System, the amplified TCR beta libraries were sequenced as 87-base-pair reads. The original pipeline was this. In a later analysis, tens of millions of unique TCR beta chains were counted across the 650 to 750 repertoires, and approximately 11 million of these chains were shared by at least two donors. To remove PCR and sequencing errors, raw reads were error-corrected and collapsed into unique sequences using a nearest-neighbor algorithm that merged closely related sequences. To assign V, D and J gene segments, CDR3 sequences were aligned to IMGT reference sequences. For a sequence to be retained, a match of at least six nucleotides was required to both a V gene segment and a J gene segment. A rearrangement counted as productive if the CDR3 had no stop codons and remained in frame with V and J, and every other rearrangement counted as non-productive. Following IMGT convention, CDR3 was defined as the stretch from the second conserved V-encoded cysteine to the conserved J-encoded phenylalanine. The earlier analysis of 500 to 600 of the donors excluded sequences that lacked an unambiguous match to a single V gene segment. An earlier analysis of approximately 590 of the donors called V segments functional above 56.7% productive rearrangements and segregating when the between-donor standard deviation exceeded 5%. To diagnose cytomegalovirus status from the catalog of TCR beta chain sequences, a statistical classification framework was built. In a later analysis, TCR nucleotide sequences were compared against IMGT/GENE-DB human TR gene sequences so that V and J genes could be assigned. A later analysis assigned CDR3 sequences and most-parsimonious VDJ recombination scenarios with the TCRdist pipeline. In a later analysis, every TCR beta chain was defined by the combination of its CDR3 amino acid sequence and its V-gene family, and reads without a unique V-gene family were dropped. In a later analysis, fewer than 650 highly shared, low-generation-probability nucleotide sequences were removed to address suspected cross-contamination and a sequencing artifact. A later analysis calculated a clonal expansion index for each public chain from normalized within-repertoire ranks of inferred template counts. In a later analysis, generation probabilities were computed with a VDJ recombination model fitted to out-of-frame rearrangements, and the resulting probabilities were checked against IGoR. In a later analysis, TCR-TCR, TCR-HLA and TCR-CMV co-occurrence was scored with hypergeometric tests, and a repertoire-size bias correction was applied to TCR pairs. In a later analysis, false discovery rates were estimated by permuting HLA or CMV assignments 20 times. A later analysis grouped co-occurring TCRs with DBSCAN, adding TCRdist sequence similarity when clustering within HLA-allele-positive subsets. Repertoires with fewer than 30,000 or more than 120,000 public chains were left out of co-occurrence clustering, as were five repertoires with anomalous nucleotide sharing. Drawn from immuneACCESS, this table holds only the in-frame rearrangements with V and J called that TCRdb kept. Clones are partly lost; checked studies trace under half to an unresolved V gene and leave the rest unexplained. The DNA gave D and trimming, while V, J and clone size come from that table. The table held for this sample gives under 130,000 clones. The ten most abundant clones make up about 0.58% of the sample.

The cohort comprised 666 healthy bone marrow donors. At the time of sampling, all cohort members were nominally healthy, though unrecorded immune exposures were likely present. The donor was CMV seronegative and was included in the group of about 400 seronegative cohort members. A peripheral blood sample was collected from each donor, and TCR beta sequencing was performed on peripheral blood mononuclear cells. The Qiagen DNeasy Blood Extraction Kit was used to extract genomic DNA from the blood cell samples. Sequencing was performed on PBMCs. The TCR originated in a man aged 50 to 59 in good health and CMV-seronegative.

The CDR3 is CAISPGKAGSYEQYF. The nucleotides read TGTGCCATCAGCCCGGGAAAAGCAGGCTCCTACGAGCAGTACTTC. The chain links TRBV10-3 with TRBJ2-7, and possibly TRBD2, on 5 matching bases. There are 15 amino acids in the CDR3, from cysteine to phenylalanine inclusive. The read is trimmed to its CDR3 DNA, 45 bases read in frame from base 1. Reading the germline V gene gives CDR1 ENHRY and CDR2 SYGVKD. Trimming costs V 6 bases and J 0 bases, and their ends lie 15 bases apart.